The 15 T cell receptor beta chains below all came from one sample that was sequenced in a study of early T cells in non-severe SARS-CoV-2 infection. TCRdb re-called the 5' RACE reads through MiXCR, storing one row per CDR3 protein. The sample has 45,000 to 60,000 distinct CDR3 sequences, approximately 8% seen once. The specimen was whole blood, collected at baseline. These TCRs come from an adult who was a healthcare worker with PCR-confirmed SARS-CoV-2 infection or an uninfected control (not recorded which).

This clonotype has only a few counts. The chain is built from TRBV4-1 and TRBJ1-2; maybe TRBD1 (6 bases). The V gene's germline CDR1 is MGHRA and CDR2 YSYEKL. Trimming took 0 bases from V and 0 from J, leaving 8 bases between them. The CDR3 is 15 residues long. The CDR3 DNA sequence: TGCGCCAGCAGCCAAGAGGGGGGCCCTAACTATGGCTACACCTTC. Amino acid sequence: CASSQEGGPNYGYTF.

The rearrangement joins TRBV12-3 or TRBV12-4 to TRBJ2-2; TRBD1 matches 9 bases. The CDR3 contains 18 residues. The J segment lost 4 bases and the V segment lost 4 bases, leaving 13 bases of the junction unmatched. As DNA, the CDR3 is TGTGCCAGCAGTTCCGGGACAGGGCCTCGGACTGGCACCGGGGAGCTGTTTTTT. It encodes CASSSGTGPRTGTGELFF.

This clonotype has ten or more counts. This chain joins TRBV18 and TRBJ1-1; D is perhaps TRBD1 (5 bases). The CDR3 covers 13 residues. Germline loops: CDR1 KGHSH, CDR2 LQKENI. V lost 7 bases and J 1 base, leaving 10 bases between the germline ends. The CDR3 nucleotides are TGTGCCAGCTGTACAGGAGAGAACACTGAAGCTTTCTTT. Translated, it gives CASCTGENTEAFF.

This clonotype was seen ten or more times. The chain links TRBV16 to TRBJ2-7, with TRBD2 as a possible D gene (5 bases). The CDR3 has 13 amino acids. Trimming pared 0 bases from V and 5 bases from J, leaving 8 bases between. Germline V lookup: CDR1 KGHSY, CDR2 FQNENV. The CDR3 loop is CASSQSRVNEQYF. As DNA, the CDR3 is TGTGCCAGCAGCCAATCGCGGGTAAACGAGCAGTACTTC.

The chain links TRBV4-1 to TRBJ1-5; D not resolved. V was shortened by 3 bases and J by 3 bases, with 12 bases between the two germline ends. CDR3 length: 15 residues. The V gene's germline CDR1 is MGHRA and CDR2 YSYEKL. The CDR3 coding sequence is TGCGCCAGCAGCCATGGGCAGGCCCCCAATCAGCCCCAGCATTTT. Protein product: CASSHGQAPNQPQHF.

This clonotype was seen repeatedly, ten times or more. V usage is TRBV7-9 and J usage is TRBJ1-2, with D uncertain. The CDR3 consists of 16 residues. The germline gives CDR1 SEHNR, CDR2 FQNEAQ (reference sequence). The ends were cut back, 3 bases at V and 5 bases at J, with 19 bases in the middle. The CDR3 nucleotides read TGTGCCAGCAGCTTCAAAAAAACGGCCTATCCATATGGCTACACCTTC. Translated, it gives CASSFKKTAYPYGYTF.

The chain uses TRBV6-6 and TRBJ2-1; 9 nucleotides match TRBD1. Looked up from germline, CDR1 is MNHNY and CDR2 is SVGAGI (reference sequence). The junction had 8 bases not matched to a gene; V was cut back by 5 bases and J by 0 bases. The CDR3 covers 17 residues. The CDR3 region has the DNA TGTGCCAGCAGTATGGGGACAGGGCATTACTCCTACAATGAGCAGTTCTTC. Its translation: CASSMGTGHYSYNEQFF.

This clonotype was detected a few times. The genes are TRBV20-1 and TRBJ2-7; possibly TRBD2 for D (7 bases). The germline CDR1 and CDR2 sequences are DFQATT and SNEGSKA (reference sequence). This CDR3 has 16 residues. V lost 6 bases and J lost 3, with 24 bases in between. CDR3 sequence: CSAGGGPGATHYEQYF. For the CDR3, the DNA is TGCAGTGCGGGAGGGGGTCCGGGCGCTACCCACTACGAGCAGTACTTC.

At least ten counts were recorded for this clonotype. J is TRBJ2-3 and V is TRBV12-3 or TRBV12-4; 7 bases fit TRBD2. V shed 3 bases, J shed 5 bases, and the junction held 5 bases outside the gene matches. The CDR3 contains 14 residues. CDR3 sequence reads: CASSFRDYGDTQYF. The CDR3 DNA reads TGTGCCAGCAGTTTTCGGGACTACGGAGATACGCAGTATTTT.

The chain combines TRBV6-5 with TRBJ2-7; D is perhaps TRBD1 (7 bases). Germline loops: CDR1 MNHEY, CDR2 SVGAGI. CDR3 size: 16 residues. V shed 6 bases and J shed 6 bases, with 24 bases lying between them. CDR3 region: CASSLAGRQGPGEQYF. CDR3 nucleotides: TGTGCCAGCAGCCTTGCGGGACGACAGGGCCCGGGCGAGCAGTACTTC.

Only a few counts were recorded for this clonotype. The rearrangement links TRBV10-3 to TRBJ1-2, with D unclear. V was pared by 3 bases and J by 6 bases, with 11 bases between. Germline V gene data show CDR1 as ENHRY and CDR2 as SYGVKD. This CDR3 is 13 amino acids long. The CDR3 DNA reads TGTGCCATCAGTGATTACATGGGAGATGGCTACACCTTC. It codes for CAISDYMGDGYTF.

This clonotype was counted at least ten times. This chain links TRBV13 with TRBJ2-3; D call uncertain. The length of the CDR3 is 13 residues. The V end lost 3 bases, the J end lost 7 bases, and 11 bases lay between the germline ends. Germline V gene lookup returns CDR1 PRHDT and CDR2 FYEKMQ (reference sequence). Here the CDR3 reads CASSFKSKNTQYF. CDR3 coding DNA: TGTGCCAGCAGCTTCAAGTCTAAAAATACGCAGTATTTT.

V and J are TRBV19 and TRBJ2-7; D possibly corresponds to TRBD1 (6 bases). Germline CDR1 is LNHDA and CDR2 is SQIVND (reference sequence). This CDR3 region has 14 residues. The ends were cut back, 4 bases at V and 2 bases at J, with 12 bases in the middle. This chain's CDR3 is CASSTGDTTYEQYF. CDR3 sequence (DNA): TGTGCCAGTAGTACAGGGGACACCACCTACGAGCAGTACTTC.

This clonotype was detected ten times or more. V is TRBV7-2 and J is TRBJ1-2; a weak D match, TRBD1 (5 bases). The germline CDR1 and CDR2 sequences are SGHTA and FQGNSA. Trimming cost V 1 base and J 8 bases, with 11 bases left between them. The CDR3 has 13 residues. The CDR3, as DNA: TGTGCCAGCAGCTTAGTCGGGGGTGGAGGCTACACCTTC. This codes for CASSLVGGGGYTF.

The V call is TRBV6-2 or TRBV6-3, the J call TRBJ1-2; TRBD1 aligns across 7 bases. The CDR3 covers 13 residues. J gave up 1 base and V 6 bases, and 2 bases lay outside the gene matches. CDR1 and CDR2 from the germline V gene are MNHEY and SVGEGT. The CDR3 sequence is CASRDRVNYGYTF. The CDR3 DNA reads TGTGCCAGCAGAGACAGGGTTAACTATGGCTACACCTTC.